This T cell receptor beta chain was recovered during a study of shared clonotypes between healthy human individuals (dated by TCRdb to the early 2020s). Some background on the complete study: Three men and two women, aged 18 to 49 years, made up the cohort. Different laboratories and diverse techniques were used to prepare libraries and sequence TCR repertoires, to increase sequencing depth and limit assay-specific biases. To estimate repertoire size and how much clonotype sharing occurs between individuals, the study deeply sequenced the blood TCR repertoires of five healthy adults. For each donor, CD4 naive and CD4 memory were each run on three plates, CD8 naive on two plates, and CD8 memory on one plate. Each donor's leukapheresis produced roughly between roughly 0.85 and 9.5 billion PBMCs. Study-wide conclusions, independent of this receptor: Roughly 5% of naive CD4, 3% to 4% of naive CD8, 2.3% of memory CD4, and approximately 0.4% of memory CD8 clonotypes were shared across a few donors. Higher generation probabilities were observed for clonotypes shared by all four sorted-subset donors than for non-shared clonotypes. Naive subsets generally had larger estimated clonotype richness than memory subsets. Sampling was limited to blood, and TCR repertoires in tissue likely differ from TCR repertoires in blood. The small number of donors limited the genetic and exposure-history diversity represented. Based on pairwise subsampling, the degree of clonotype sharing among donors was expected to be affected by sequencing depth. Even with the large sequencing depth, rarefaction of the sorted-subset datasets indicated that sequencing was incomplete.

On this clone: Its antigen is not yet known. No per-base quality is available; no much larger clone lies one base away.

TCR CDR3 regions were amplified from genomic DNA by multiplex PCR using the deep immunoSEQ assay. Extracted genomic DNA from each cell subset was spread evenly across all wells of several immunoSEQ 96-well plates, with each plate serving as a replicate. For sorted subsets, about 210 ng of genomic DNA, equivalent to roughly 30,000 T cell genomes, went into each replicate PCR. Purified libraries were measured with a Qubit 3.0 fluorometer, size-checked on a Bioanalyzer 2100, and measured again with the KAPA Library Quantification kit. A separate single-read 150-cycle Illumina NextSeq 550 flow cell was used to sequence each immunoSEQ 96-well plate. The published analysis was carried out like this. The immunoSEQ output contained only junctional sequences without quality scores, so filtering could not match that applied to full-length reads. To assign V/J genes and CDR3, sequences were annotated against IMGT germline references using PyIR, a Python wrapper for IgBLAST v1.9. Reads with weak V/J assignments (E-value above 1e-6), missing CDR3, stop codons, out-of-frame junctions, or ambiguous translated residues were removed. V3J clonotypes were defined by identical inferred V gene, J gene, and CDR3 amino acid sequence. Percentage overlap between repertoires was calculated by dividing the number of shared unique clonotypes by the size of the smaller repertoire. Repertoire richness was assessed with RTK rarefaction, the Chao1 estimator, and Recon v2.1 estimates of unobserved clonotypes. Generation probabilities were computed with OLGA for all TCRbeta clonotypes obtained by the gDNA method from a few donors. TCRdb took this table from immuneACCESS and kept in-frame rearrangements with V and J called. Such tables lack part of the clones; where checked against another copy, unresolved V genes explain under half of the gap, and the rest is unexplained. Clone size and the V and J calls come from that table; the DNA yielded D and trimming. The sample has 2 million or so clones on record, roughly 94% of them singletons. The ten largest make up around 0.13% of the sample.

Healthy HIV-negative adults with no recently reported acute infections or vaccinations were included as donors. Only Caucasian adults living in Nashville, Tennessee, USA were represented among the donors. CD4+ T cells were enriched by magnetic negative selection, after which naive cells were positively selected on CD45RA and the negative fraction was taken as the memory subset. Blood was obtained by leukapheresis, after which PBMCs were separated by Ficoll-Histopaque density gradient centrifugation and cryopreserved in liquid nitrogen vapor phase. Purity and quantity of every magnetically sorted T cell population were checked by analytical flow cytometry. Genomic DNA was isolated from every sorted fraction and measured by UV absorbance on a Nanodrop 2000c. Sequencing was done on a sample of naive CD4+ T cells sorted from blood. What the cell subset or site label conveys for this sample: CD45RA+ positively selected. The clonotype comes from a young man in good health.

The CDR3 reads as follows: CASHKGVLSEQYF. The nucleotide sequence is TGTGCCAGCCATAAGGGCGTTTTGAGCGAGCAGTACTTC. The chain is assembled from TRBV2 and TRBJ2-7; the D gene remains uncertain. The V end loses 8 bases and the J end loses 6 bases, and a stretch of 17 bases separates them. CDR1 and CDR2, looked up from the germline V gene, are SNHLY and FYNNEI. The CDR3 sequence holds 13 residues, the cysteine and phenylalanine included. Kept here is only the CDR3 DNA, which spans 39 bases and is read in frame from base 1.